The clone carrying this TCR beta chain was picked up a small number of times. The antigen is undetermined. Libraries for TCR beta were made by quantitative 5'-RACE with molecular barcodes. Each CDR3 protein is one row after TCRdb ran MiXCR on the 5' RACE reads. There are about 540,000 distinct CDR3 sequences in the sample; roughly an eighth occur only once, and under 7.5% lies in the top ten. The data were obtained in a study of CD8 T cells in ankylosing spondylitis. Points from the study as a whole: Both synovial fluid and blood in reactive arthritis had previously been reported to carry some motif variants. Ankylosing spondylitis blood appeared to be characterized by a TCR beta motif of eight highly homologous variants. The authors found the disease-linked clones to be CD8+ and relatively rare in peripheral blood. Significantly higher representation of disease-linked clones was reported for matched ankylosing spondylitis synovial fluid.

Germline values: CDR1 DFQATT, CDR2 SNEGSKA (reference sequence). The CDR3 runs 17 residues. Between the trimmed V and J ends, which lost 4 bases and 1 base, there was a span of 21 bases. The chain links TRBV20-1 to TRBJ2-3; perhaps TRBD2 as D (5 bases). The sequenced sample consisted of blood, either unsorted or a sorted T cell fraction (not recorded which). This clonotype was obtained from a male donor with ankylosing spondylitis. CDR3 loop: CSAKRWAGLIRTDTQYF. The DNA for the CDR3 is TGCAGTGCTAAGAGATGGGCGGGTCTCATCCGCACAGATACGCAGTATTTT.